Sequencing of this T cell receptor (beta chain) was carried out in a study of shared clonotypes between healthy human individuals. Study-level findings and limits: Researchers found naive subsets generally carried larger estimated richness than memory subsets.

In the source study's methods: Without quality scores, immunoSEQ junctional reads could not be filtered like full-length reads. Data came from immunoSEQ multiplex PCR; TCRdb stores just in-frame clones and leaves some out. V and J calls and clone size are copied from that table; D and trimming were computed from the DNA. This sample has 640,000 or so clones, with about two thirds found just once. V lost 7 bases to trimming and J lost 3 bases, with 15 bases between them. CDR3 length: 14 residues. CDR1 MNHNS and CDR2 SASEGT come from the germline V gene. To note about this clone: The antigen is undetermined.

The chain combines TRBV6-1 with TRBJ1-1; weak D call: TRBD1 (5 bases). Sample: memory CD4+ T cells sorted from blood. Subset reported: CD45RA-negative fraction. The sequence came from a woman in her twenties or thirties in good health. CDR3 bases: TGTGCCAGCATCGACGGGGGGGAGGACACTGAAGCTTTCTTT. This codes for CASIDGGEDTEAFF.